The source of this TCR beta chain is a study of shared clonotypes between healthy human individuals (dated by TCRdb to the early 2020s). Background on the whole study: A few men and a couple of women, aged 18 to 49 years, made up the cohort. To estimate repertoire size and how much clonotype sharing occurs between individuals, the study deeply sequenced the blood TCR repertoires of several healthy adults. Libraries were prepared and TCR repertoires were sequenced by different laboratories using diverse techniques, in order to increase sequencing depth and limit assay-specific biases. For each donor, three plates each were used for CD4 naive and CD4 memory, two plates were used for CD8 naive, and one plate was used for CD8 memory. Between about 0.85 and 10 billion PBMCs per donor were obtained by leukapheresis. Beyond this particular receptor, the publication reports: Sampling was restricted to blood, and TCR repertoires in tissues likely differ from the TCR repertoires found in blood. Naive subsets generally had larger estimated clonotype richness than memory subsets did. Because the study included a small number of donors, the genetic and exposure-history diversity represented was limited. Pairwise subsampling indicated that sequencing depth was expected to affect the degree of clonotype sharing among donors. Higher generation probabilities were observed for clonotypes shared by all four sorted-subset donors than for non-shared clonotypes. Across four donors, around 5% of naive CD4, roughly 3.8% of naive CD8, about 2% of memory CD4, and approximately 0.4% of memory CD8 clonotypes were shared. Rarefaction of sorted-subset datasets indicated incomplete sequencing despite the large sequencing depth.

The CDR3 holds 16 amino acids from the cysteine to the phenylalanine. The retained sequence is limited to the CDR3, 48 bases, with the frame set at the first base. Via the germline V gene, CDR1 is KGHSH and CDR2 LQKENI. V is cut back by 3 bases and J by 3 bases, with 11 bases in the junction unmatched. As for this clone: Its recognized antigen is unknown. The input lacks base qualities; no much larger clone sits a single base away.

TCR CDR3 regions were amplified from genomic DNA by multiplex PCR using the deep immunoSEQ assay. Extracted genomic DNA from each cell subset was distributed evenly across all wells of several immunoSEQ 96-well plates, and each plate was treated as a replicate. Each replicate PCR for sorted subsets received approximately 220 ng genomic DNA, equal to tens of thousands of T cell genomes. Purified libraries were quantified with a Qubit 3.0 fluorometer, sized on a Bioanalyzer 2100, and re-quantified with the KAPA Library Quantification kit. A separate single-read 150-cycle Illumina NextSeq 550 flow cell was used to sequence each immunoSEQ 96-well plate. The study's own analysis went as follows. Because the immunoSEQ output held only junctional sequences and lacked quality scores, the filtering could not match the filtering applied to full-length reads. To assign V/J genes and CDR3, sequences were annotated using PyIR, a Python wrapper for IgBLAST v1.9, with IMGT germline references. Reads with weak V/J assignments (E-value above 1e-6), missing CDR3, stop codons, out-of-frame junctions, or ambiguous translated residues were removed. V3J clonotypes were defined by identical inferred V gene, J gene, and CDR3 amino acid sequence. To compute the percentage overlap between repertoires, the number of shared unique clonotypes was divided by the size of the smaller repertoire. Richness of each repertoire was evaluated using RTK rarefaction, the Chao1 estimator, and Recon v2.1 estimates of unobserved clonotypes. Generation probabilities were computed with OLGA for all TCRbeta clonotypes obtained by the gDNA method from several donors. Here the immuneACCESS table is served through TCRdb, limited to in-frame sequences with V and J called. Missing clones are a known gap in these copies; in checked studies unresolved V genes cover under half, and the rest lacks a known reason. The D gene and trimming were derived from the DNA, and the V and J assignments and clone size from that table. In this sample the table shows under 1,900,000 clones, about 98.5% of which occur a single time. The ten largest clones capture approximately 0.4% of the sample.

Healthy HIV-negative adults with no recently reported acute infections or vaccinations were included as donors. Only Caucasian adults living in Nashville, Tennessee, USA were represented among the donors. CD4+ T cells were enriched by magnetic negative selection; naive cells were then positively selected on CD45RA, and the negative fraction formed the memory subset. After blood collection by leukapheresis, PBMCs were isolated using Ficoll-Histopaque density gradient centrifugation and then cryopreserved in the vapor phase of liquid nitrogen. Analytical flow cytometry was used to check the purity and quantity of every magnetically sorted T cell population. Each sorted fraction had its genomic DNA isolated and then quantified by UV absorbance on a Nanodrop 2000c.

The rearranged segments are TRBV18 and TRBJ2-7; TRBD2 aligns with 7 central bases. The sequencing input was naive CD4+ T cells sorted from blood. The cell subset or site label corresponds to: CD45RA+ positively selected. The source of this sequence is a man younger than 45 in good health. The DNA sequence is as follows: TGTGCCAGCTCACCGAAGGGTGCGGGAGTCAACTACGAGCAGTACTTC. This yields the protein CASSPKGAGVNYEQYF. The variable domain in full, with residues beyond the CDR3 obtained from the reference TRBV18 and TRBJ2-7 genes, is NAGVMQNPRHLVRRRGQEARLRCSPMKGHSHVYWYRQLPEEGLKFMVYLQKENIIDESGMPKERFSAEFPKEGPSILRIQQVVRGDSAAYFCASSPKGAGVNYEQYFGPGTRLTVT.